Listed below are T cell receptor beta chains from one sample, sequenced in a study of blood T cells in healthy people across ages. TCRdb fed the 5' RACE reads into MiXCR, producing one record per CDR3 protein. Of 750,000 to 1,000,000 distinct CDR3 sequences listed, about 28% are singletons. Separately, the same data were catalogued under a study of T cells of mothers and their children.

The sequenced sample consisted of blood. The origin of the receptors is a woman aged 35 to 49 in good health. CDR3s include the opening cysteine and the closing phenylalanine or tryptophan. A D gene is named only where the DNA matches it firmly. Clone size, where shown, is once, few, many, or a class for clones that have expanded.

TRBD1	TRBV2	.	TRBJ2-1	CASGQGVYNEQFF
.	TRBV28	few	TRBJ1-5	CASKPPGGRNQPQHF
.	TRBV12-3/TRBV12-4	few	TRBJ2-5	CASETERYGEQYF
TRBD1	TRBV9	many	TRBJ1-2	CASSEEPGQGIGYTF
.	TRBV10-3	few	TRBJ2-1	CAISERPNNEQFF
.	TRBV6-1	few	TRBJ1-3	CASSPSKGEVSGNTIYF
TRBD2	TRBV7-2	.	TRBJ2-7	CASNLTSGGSYEQYF
.	TRBV9	few	TRBJ2-7	CASSVVEGYEQYF
.	TRBV20-1	.	TRBJ1-5	CSAYPGAGYSNQPQHF
TRBD1	TRBV27	few	TRBJ2-3	CASSFRDRVTDAQYF
.	TRBV9	few	TRBJ1-5	CASSVAGGAGQPQHF
.	TRBV28	few	TRBJ2-7	CASRPLIVSYEQYF
.	TRBV20-1	few	TRBJ2-3	CSARDGTAQTTQYF